This TCR beta chain was retrieved from a study of blood T cell repertoires in COVID-19. The overall study: Acute and convalescent COVID-19 specimens originated in the United States, Italy and Spain.

Participants were aged roughly 18 to 90 years, lived in around 22 US areas, and enrolled virtually. Study processing details: Nucleated cell counts were estimated from reference gene primer amplification. The protocol was immunoSEQ multiplex PCR, while the TCRdb copy is restricted to in-frame clones and leaves out a portion. From that table come the V and J calls and clone size; the DNA was used to work out D and trimming. The table has some 260,000 clones, 75% to 95% seen once. V dropped 0 bases and J dropped 2; count of bases not matched to a gene: 7. The CDR3 consists of 16 residues. Germline V gives CDR1 SGDLS, CDR2 YYNGEE.

This clonotype was obtained from a woman under 30 who had recovered from COVID-19. Sequences were obtained from PBMCs or T cells enriched from blood (not recorded which). J is TRBJ2-5 and V is TRBV9, with 7 nucleotides matching TRBD2. CDR3 amino acids: CASSVDAGREQETQYF. The CDR3 DNA follows: TGTGCCAGCAGCGTAGACGCGGGGAGGGAACAAGAGACCCAGTACTTC.